This is a list of T cell receptor beta chains from one sample in a study of response to subunit inactivated influenza vaccine. TCRdb recomputed calls from the RT-PCR reads with MiXCR, one row per CDR3 protein. The table has more than 700,000 distinct CDR3 sequences, around 21% seen once. The sample was PBMCs from blood, taken around 5 days after vaccination. These receptors were collected from a man between 50 and 59 years old who received an inactivated influenza vaccine. Both conserved end residues are part of each CDR3. A D gene is named only where the DNA matches it firmly. Not every row has a clone size; where given, it reads once, few, many or a size class.

J: TRBJ2-1
D: .
V: TRBV5-1
size: .
DNA: TGCGCCAGCAGCCTACCCGCGGGGCAGTTCTCCTACAATGAGCAGTTCTTC
CDR3: CASSLPAGQFSYNEQFF

J: TRBJ2-7
D: TRBD2
V: TRBV9
size: .
DNA: TGTGCCAGCAGCGTAGGGGGACTAGCGGGAGGGCCATACGAGCAGTACTTC
CDR3: CASSVGGLAGGPYEQYF

J: TRBJ2-1
D: TRBD2
V: TRBV20-1
size: .
DNA: TGCAGTGCTGGAGGACTAGCGGGAGTCTGGGAGCAGTTCTTC
CDR3: CSAGGLAGVWEQFF

J: TRBJ2-3
D: TRBD2
V: TRBV20-1
size: few
DNA: TGCAGTGCTAGAGATCTCGTTATTCATGCCCCTAGCGGGATCTTCGTAGCTTGCACAGATACGCAGTATTTT
CDR3: CSARDLVIHAPSGIFVACTDTQYF

J: TRBJ2-1
D: .
V: TRBV7-6
size: many
DNA: TGTGCCAGCCGGGGGCCTCTAGACAATGAGCAGTTCTTC
CDR3: CASRGPLDNEQFF

J: TRBJ2-1
D: .
V: TRBV7-8
size: .
DNA: TGTGCCAGCAGCTTACCCCCCCCGAGTTATCGTAGGAACAATGAGCAGTTCTTC
CDR3: CASSLPPPSYRRNNEQFF

J: TRBJ2-1
D: TRBD2
V: TRBV3-1
size: .
DNA: TGTGCCAGCGAACTAGCGGGGGGAAACAATGAGCAGTTCTTC
CDR3: CASELAGGNNEQFF

J: TRBJ2-7
D: .
V: TRBV4-1
size: few
DNA: TGCGCCAGCAGCCAAGGTCCAGGCATAAGCTCCTACGAGCAGTACTTC
CDR3: CASSQGPGISSYEQYF

J: TRBJ2-1
D: TRBD2
V: TRBV9
size: few
DNA: TGTGCCAGCAGCGTAGTATCTAGCGGTTCCTACAATGAGCAGTTCTTC
CDR3: CASSVVSSGSYNEQFF

J: TRBJ2-3
D: .
V: TRBV12-3/TRBV12-4
size: many
DNA: TGTGCCAGCAGTTTTACCAGCTACGGCACAGATACGCAGTATTTT
CDR3: CASSFTSYGTDTQYF

J: TRBJ2-5
D: TRBD2
V: TRBV6-2/TRBV6-3
size: .
DNA: TGTGCCAGCAGGGATAGCGGGGAGACCCAGTACTTC
CDR3: CASRDSGETQYF

J: TRBJ1-6
D: .
V: TRBV5-1
size: .
DNA: TGCGCCAGCAGCTTTGCGGGACCATATAATTCACCCCTCCACTTT
CDR3: CASSFAGPYNSPLHF

J: TRBJ2-4
D: TRBD2
V: TRBV19
size: few
DNA: TGTGCCAGTAGTAAGCGGGAGGGCCAAAACATTCAGTACTTC
CDR3: CASSKREGQNIQYF

J: TRBJ2-3
D: .
V: TRBV11-1
size: few
DNA: TGTGCCAGCAGCTTAGGTTTGTTGTGGGATACGAACACAGATACGCAGTATTTT
CDR3: CASSLGLLWDTNTDTQYF

J: TRBJ2-7
D: TRBD2
V: TRBV20-1
size: once
DNA: TGCAGTGCTAGGCCCAGCGGGGGGCCGGCCTCCTACGAGCAGTACTTC
CDR3: CSARPSGGPASYEQYF

J: TRBJ2-1
D: .
V: TRBV4-2
size: few
DNA: TGTGCCAGCAGCCCGGAGCGGCGGCGGAGGAATGAGCAGTTCTTC
CDR3: CASSPERRRRNEQFF

J: TRBJ1-1
D: .
V: TRBV5-5
size: .
DNA: TGTGCCAGCAGCTGGGGAGGGGGGAACACTGAAGCTTTCTTT
CDR3: CASSWGGGNTEAFF

J: TRBJ2-3
D: TRBD2
V: TRBV5-6
size: many
DNA: TGTGCCAGCAGCTCTATAGCGGGGGGGAACACAGATACGCAGTATTTT
CDR3: CASSSIAGGNTDTQYF

J: TRBJ2-4
D: .
V: TRBV6-2/TRBV6-3
size: .
DNA: TGTGCCAGCAGACAAGACAGGCCCATATCGTTAGCCAAAAACATTCAGTACTTC
CDR3: CASRQDRPISLAKNIQYF

J: TRBJ2-1
D: TRBD1
V: TRBV15
size: few
DNA: TGTGCCACCAGCAGTGCTCAACCGGGACAGGGGTACAATGAGCAGTTCTTC
CDR3: CATSSAQPGQGYNEQFF

J: TRBJ2-7
D: .
V: TRBV6-1
size: .
DNA: TGTGCCAGCAGCCCTCAAGGCCCGAGCTCCTACGAGCAGTACTTC
CDR3: CASSPQGPSSYEQYF

J: TRBJ2-4
D: TRBD1
V: TRBV27
size: few
DNA: TGTGCCAGCAGTTATCGACAGGGAAACATTCAGTACTTC
CDR3: CASSYRQGNIQYF

J: TRBJ2-5
D: .
V: TRBV6-5
size: few
DNA: TGTGCCAGCAGTTATTTCCGATCCTCAGAGACCCAGTACTTC
CDR3: CASSYFRSSETQYF

J: TRBJ2-7
D: TRBD1
V: TRBV20-1
size: .
DNA: TGCAGTGCTAGAGCCCCGACGACAGGGGATGAAGGCGAGCAGTACTTC
CDR3: CSARAPTTGDEGEQYF

J: TRBJ2-2
D: .
V: TRBV5-5
size: .
DNA: TGTGCCAGCAGCCCTCCTTCGGTGGGGGACACCGGGGAGCTGTTTTTT
CDR3: CASSPPSVGDTGELFF

J: TRBJ2-1
D: .
V: TRBV28
size: .
DNA: TGTGCCAGCACGGGACACAACTACAATGAGCAGTTCTTC
CDR3: CASTGHNYNEQFF

J: TRBJ2-7
D: .
V: TRBV9
size: .
DNA: TGTGCCAGCAGCGTAGGTCCGGAGAGCTCCTACGAGCAGTACTTC
CDR3: CASSVGPESSYEQYF

J: TRBJ2-1
D: .
V: TRBV11-2
size: .
DNA: TGTGCCATCAGGCCAGCCCGAGTTATAAGCGGCCACTCCAATGAGCAGTTCTTC
CDR3: CAIRPARVISGHSNEQFF

J: TRBJ2-2
D: .
V: TRBV7-7
size: .
DNA: TGTGCTAGCGGAAGGGCGGGGGAGCTGTTTTTT
CDR3: CASGRAGELFF

J: TRBJ2-1
D: TRBD2
V: TRBV4-1
size: .
DNA: TGCGCCAGCATCCAAGATCTAAATCAGGGACTAGCGGGGGGAAGCTCCTACAATGAGCAGTTCTTC
CDR3: CASIQDLNQGLAGGSSYNEQFF

J: TRBJ1-6
D: .
V: TRBV4-3
size: .
DNA: TGCGCCAGCAGCCAAGGACACCCTTATAATTCACCCCTCCACTTT
CDR3: CASSQGHPYNSPLHF

J: TRBJ2-5
D: TRBD2
V: TRBV12-3/TRBV12-4
size: few
DNA: TGTGCCAGCAGCTTGGGGGGGGAGCCAGAGACCCAGTACTTC
CDR3: CASSLGGEPETQYF

J: TRBJ2-1
D: TRBD1
V: TRBV12-3/TRBV12-4
size: many
DNA: TGTGCCAGCAGTCAACGGGACAGGTTCATCAATGAGCAGTTCTTC
CDR3: CASSQRDRFINEQFF

J: TRBJ2-3
D: .
V: TRBV20-1
size: few
DNA: TGCAGTGCTGAGCGGGCGAGCACAGATACGCAGTATTTT
CDR3: CSAERASTDTQYF

J: TRBJ1-6
D: TRBD1
V: TRBV10-3
size: many
DNA: TGTGCCATCAGTGGACAGGGGCATTCACCCCTCCACTTT
CDR3: CAISGQGHSPLHF

J: TRBJ2-3
D: TRBD1
V: TRBV9
size: .
DNA: TGTGCCAGCAGCGTAGGAGGGGGCGCGCCAAAAGATACGCAGTATTTT
CDR3: CASSVGGGAPKDTQYF

J: TRBJ2-1
D: TRBD2
V: TRBV4-3
size: few
DNA: TGCGCCAGCAGCCAAGGACTAGCGGCCAACAATGAGCAGTTCTTC
CDR3: CASSQGLAANNEQFF

J: TRBJ2-7
D: TRBD2
V: TRBV7-6
size: .
DNA: TGTGCCAGCAGCTTAGATGTAGCGGGGGGGTACAGTATACCCTACGAGCAGTACTTC
CDR3: CASSLDVAGGYSIPYEQYF

J: TRBJ2-2
D: .
V: TRBV4-1
size: .
DNA: TGCGCCAGCAGCCGGCGGACAGTGAACACCGGGGAGCTGTTTTTT
CDR3: CASSRRTVNTGELFF

J: TRBJ2-1
D: TRBD1
V: TRBV20-1
size: few
DNA: TGCAGTGCTTACCTAGGGGGCGACGGGCAGTTCTTC
CDR3: CSAYLGGDGQFF

J: TRBJ2-7
D: .
V: TRBV21-1
size: .
DNA: TGTGCCAGCAGCAAAGCAATGGGGGGACGGTCCTACGAGCAGTACTTC
CDR3: CASSKAMGGRSYEQYF

J: TRBJ2-3
D: TRBD2
V: TRBV7-2
size: many
DNA: TGTGCCAGCAGCCTCGGGGGGGCCGGAGATACGCAGTATTTT
CDR3: CASSLGGAGDTQYF

J: TRBJ2-4
D: .
V: TRBV19
size: .
DNA: TGTGCCAGTAGCCCGGACGTGTGGCTAGCCAAAAACATTCAGTACTTC
CDR3: CASSPDVWLAKNIQYF

J: TRBJ2-7
D: TRBD1
V: TRBV29-1
size: .
DNA: TGCAGCGTGGGGAGAGGGGGACGGACAGGGTTTCTCTACGAGCAGTACTTC
CDR3: CSVGRGGRTGFLYEQYF

J: TRBJ1-1
D: TRBD1
V: TRBV3-1
size: few
DNA: TGTGCCAGCAGCCAAGCTCGGGACAGCGATGAAGTGAACACTGAAGCTTTCTTT
CDR3: CASSQARDSDEVNTEAFF

J: TRBJ2-5
D: TRBD2
V: TRBV10-3
size: few
DNA: TGTGCCATCTCAGCGGGAGGGCCTTGGGAGACCCAGTACTTC
CDR3: CAISAGGPWETQYF

J: TRBJ2-1
D: TRBD2
V: TRBV11-3
size: few
DNA: TGTGCCAGCAGCTATACCGGGACTAGCGGGAGTGATGAGCAGTTCTTC
CDR3: CASSYTGTSGSDEQFF

J: TRBJ2-3
D: .
V: TRBV20-1
size: .
DNA: TGCAGTGCTAGAACAGGGTTGGCAGATACGCAGTATTTT
CDR3: CSARTGLADTQYF

J: TRBJ2-2
D: .
V: TRBV20-1
size: .
DNA: TGCAGTGGGGGGGGGCCGAACACCGGGGAGCTGTTTTTT
CDR3: CSGGGPNTGELFF

J: TRBJ2-3
D: .
V: TRBV20-1
size: .
DNA: TGCAGTGCTAGAGATTCCGCGAGGGCAACTAGCACAGATACGCAGTATTTT
CDR3: CSARDSARATSTDTQYF

J: TRBJ2-7
D: .
V: TRBV7-9
size: few
DNA: TGTGCCAGCAGCCTTCTAGGGCAGCAGGACGAGCAGTACTTC
CDR3: CASSLLGQQDEQYF

J: TRBJ2-5
D: .
V: TRBV20-1
size: .
DNA: TGCAGTGCTAGCCGGGTTGGAGACCAGTACTTC
CDR3: CSASRVGDQYF

J: TRBJ2-3
D: .
V: TRBV7-4
size: many
DNA: TGTGCCAGGGCTCGGGGAGGCACAGATACGCAGTATTTT
CDR3: CARARGGTDTQYF

J: TRBJ2-5
D: TRBD1
V: TRBV2
size: few
DNA: TGTGCCAGTAACCGGGACAGCACACAAGAGACCCAGTACTTC
CDR3: CASNRDSTQETQYF

J: TRBJ2-4
D: .
V: TRBV6-5
size: .
DNA: TGTGCCAGCAGTTCGCCACACCGGGACTCCATTCAGTACTTC
CDR3: CASSSPHRDSIQYF

J: TRBJ1-2
D: .
V: TRBV4-2
size: once
DNA: TGTGCCAGCAGCCGGACGAAGGGCGGCGACTATGGCTACACCTTC
CDR3: CASSRTKGGDYGYTF

J: TRBJ1-1
D: .
V: TRBV20-1
size: few
DNA: TGCAGTGCTAGAGATTCAGTCGGAGGGGAGAACACTGAAGCTTTCTTT
CDR3: CSARDSVGGENTEAFF

J: TRBJ2-3
D: TRBD1
V: TRBV7-9
size: .
DNA: TGTGCCAGCAGTCCCGGGACAGGGAGGGGAGATACGCAGTATTTT
CDR3: CASSPGTGRGDTQYF